This TCR beta chain derives from a study of response to subunit inactivated influenza vaccine. TCRdb passed the RT-PCR reads through MiXCR, listing each CDR3 protein once. The sample lists some 540,000 distinct CDR3 sequences, approximately 24% occurring once. This CDR3 spans 14 amino acids. The V end lost 5 bases, the J end lost 4 bases, and 12 bases lay between the germline ends. Another study also made use of these data, one on T cells expressing NK-cell markers. Turning to that study: Scientists made TCR beta cDNA using 5'RACE template switching with UMIs. Just one sequenced donor of eight was HCMV-seronegative, while seven were seropositive. Top CD8+ clonotypes included the dominant CD3+CD56+NKG2C+ clonotypes in roughly 6 donors.

The source material was CD4+ T cells sorted from PBMCs, sampled roughly 12 days after vaccination. The chain uses TRBV12-3 or TRBV12-4 and TRBJ2-1; possibly TRBD2 for D (5 bases). The TCR was taken from a middle-aged man who received an inactivated influenza vaccine. The CDR3 loop reads CASSTRAKYNEQFF. In nucleotides, the CDR3 is TGTGCCAGCAGTACTAGGGCTAAATACAATGAGCAGTTCTTC.